Included here is one T cell receptor beta chain sequence, with context. Antigen unknown. These data belong to a study of cytomegalovirus exposure and HLA in healthy donors. Notes on the study in general: HLA alleles showed associations with 16,951 TCR beta sequences in a later analysis, at a 0.05 false discovery rate.

The CDR3 is 17 amino acids. Germline CDR1 and CDR2: SGDLS and YYNGEE. The junction had 6 bases not matched to a gene; V was cut back by 0 bases and J by 2 bases. The PCR ran on 60 Vbeta and 13 Jbeta primers. Produced via immunoSEQ multiplex PCR; TCRdb's table is partial and in-frame only. Here the sample spans 93,000 or so clones, roughly 77% being singletons. The TCR sequence derives from a woman between 18 and 29 years old in good health and CMV-seropositive. The sample consisted of PBMCs. The chain employs TRBV9 and TRBJ2-3, with TRBD2 matching over 10 bases. CDR3 DNA: TGTGCCAGCAGCGTAGCGCTAGCGGGAGTAACCACAGATACGCAGTATTTT. This gives the protein CASSVALAGVTTDTQYF.